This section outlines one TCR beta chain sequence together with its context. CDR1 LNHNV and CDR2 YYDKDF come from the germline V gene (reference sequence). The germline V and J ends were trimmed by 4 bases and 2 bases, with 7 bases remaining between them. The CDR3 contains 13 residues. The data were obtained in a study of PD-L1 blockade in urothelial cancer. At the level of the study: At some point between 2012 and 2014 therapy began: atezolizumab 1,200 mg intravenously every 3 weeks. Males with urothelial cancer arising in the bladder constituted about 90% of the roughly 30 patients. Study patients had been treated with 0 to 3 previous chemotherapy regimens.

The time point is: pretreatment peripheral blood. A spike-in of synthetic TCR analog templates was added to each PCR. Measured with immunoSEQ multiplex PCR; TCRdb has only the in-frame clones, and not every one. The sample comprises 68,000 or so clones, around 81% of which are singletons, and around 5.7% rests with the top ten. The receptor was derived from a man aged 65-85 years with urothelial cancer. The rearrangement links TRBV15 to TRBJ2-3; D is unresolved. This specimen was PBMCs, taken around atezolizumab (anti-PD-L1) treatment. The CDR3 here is CATSTLLTDTQYF. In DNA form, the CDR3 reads TGTGCCACCAGCACCCTACTCACAGATACGCAGTATTTT.